The 12 T cell receptor beta chains below all came from one sample that was sequenced in a study of quantifying T cell responses using KT2 cells. Background on the study: TCR alpha and beta constant-region primers primed reverse transcription of RNA.

The cDNA 3' end received a ligated oligonucleotide with a UMI. The first PCR ran approximately 4 cycles with an equimolar RC1.1 and RC1.2 beta primer mix. From the UMI-ligation and nested PCR reads, TCRdb called clonotypes with MiXCR, one entry per CDR3 protein. The data hold fewer than 40,000 distinct CDR3 sequences, with 7.3% observed a single time. Sample: PBMCs spiked with cells of the T cell clone KT2. The receptors were sampled from a human donor.

The chain is built from TRBV3-1 and TRBJ2-7, with D perhaps matching TRBD1 (6 bases). Trimming pared 2 bases from V and 1 base from J, leaving 9 bases between. Per germline, CDR1 LGHDT and CDR2 YNNKEL (reference sequence). The CDR3 is 14 amino acids. The CDR3 region has the DNA TGTGCCAGCAGCCAATCAACAGGGTCCTACGAGCAGTACTTC. This encodes CASSQSTGSYEQYF.

This clonotype was recorded many times. The V call is TRBV19, the J call TRBJ2-7, with D unclear. The CDR3 length is 14 residues. Looked up from germline, CDR1 is LNHDA and CDR2 is SQIVND (reference sequence). Trimming took 5 bases from V and 4 from J, leaving 15 bases between them. DNA for the CDR3: TGTGCCAGTAGTTCAACCTCGGACGGTTACGAGCAGTACTTC. This translates into CASSSTSDGYEQYF.

The chain has TRBV7-9 and TRBJ2-3; D perhaps matches TRBD2 (5 bases). CDR1 and CDR2 from the germline V gene are SEHNR and FQNEAQ (reference sequence). The CDR3 runs to 14 residues. The V gene lost 1 base and the J gene lost 5 bases, with 10 bases spanning the gap. The CDR3 bases are TGTGCCAGCAGCTTAGTCCTAGCCGAAGATACGCAGTATTTT. Its translation is CASSLVLAEDTQYF.

V is TRBV6-2 or TRBV6-3 and J is TRBJ2-7; D remains unclear. V was trimmed by 2 bases and J by 0 bases, leaving 5 bases between them. The CDR3 contains 13 residues. In germline, CDR1 is MNHEY, CDR2 SVGEGT. The CDR3 DNA reads as TGTGCCAGCAGTTACAGTAGCTCCTACGAGCAGTACTTC. Protein sequence: CASSYSSSYEQYF.

J is TRBJ2-7 and V is TRBV12-3 or TRBV12-4; 12 bases match TRBD2. Trimming cost V 5 bases and J 4 bases; bases outside gene matches: 6. The CDR3 loop spans 15 amino acids. The CDR3 DNA sequence: TGTGCCAGCAGTCCCGGGACTAGCGGGCCTTACGAGCAGTACTTC. Protein: CASSPGTSGPYEQYF.

This clonotype was seen repeatedly, ten times or more. The genes are TRBV28 and TRBJ1-1, with no clear D. V lost 1 base, J lost 7 bases, and 7 bases lay in between. This CDR3 comprises 12 residues. Germline-derived CDR1 and CDR2 are MDHEN and SYDVKM. In DNA, the CDR3 is TGTGCCAGCAGTTTATTGGCAGTTGAAGCTTTCTTT. This codes for CASSLLAVEAFF.

Many counts were recorded for this clonotype. The rearrangement joins TRBV10-2 to TRBJ2-3, with 10 nucleotides matching TRBD2. The CDR3 extends over 16 amino acids. The junction had 5 bases not matched to a gene; V was cut back by 0 bases and J by 5 bases. Germline V lookup: CDR1 WSHSY, CDR2 SAAADI. This CDR3 is CASSESSGRARDTQYF. In nucleotides, the CDR3 is TGCGCCAGCAGTGAGTCAAGCGGGAGGGCCAGAGATACGCAGTATTTT.

This clonotype was picked up a small number of times. J is TRBJ2-7 and V is TRBV4-1, with D perhaps matching TRBD1 (5 bases). This CDR3 region has 13 residues. The germline V gene has CDR1 MGHRA and CDR2 YSYEKL. The V gene lost 1 base and the J gene lost 9 bases, with 13 bases spanning the gap. CDR3 DNA: TGCGCCAGCAGCCAAGTGGTCCAGGGCTGGCAGTACTTC. Its protein is CASSQVVQGWQYF.

This clonotype was counted only a few times. The chain carries TRBV6-2 or TRBV6-3 and TRBJ2-1, with a weak D call TRBD1 (5 bases). Germline V gene sequence: CDR1 MNHEY, CDR2 SVGEGT. Deletions cut 6 bases from V and 3 bases from J, with 9 bases between. The CDR3 contains 13 residues. CDR3 in DNA: TGTGCCAGCAGCCTACAGGACTACAATGAGCAGTTCTTC. Amino acid sequence: CASSLQDYNEQFF.

CDR3 coding DNA: TGTGCCAGCAGCTTGGACAGCAATGAGCAGTTCTTC. Protein product: CASSLDSNEQFF. V gene TRBV7-3 combines with J gene TRBJ2-1; possible D gene TRBD1, 6 bases. Between the trimmed V and J ends, which lost 3 bases and 6 bases, there was a span of 6 bases. The CDR3 is 12 residues long. CDR1 SGHTA and CDR2 FQGTGA come from the germline V gene.

This clonotype was counted ten times or more. The V call is TRBV2, the J call TRBJ2-7; TRBD1 might be the D (5 bases). The V gene's germline CDR1 is SNHLY and CDR2 FYNNEI. The length of the CDR3 is 14 residues. The V and J ends lost 4 bases and 1 base respectively, with 11 bases between them. CDR3 coding DNA: TGTGCCAGCAGTGTGACCCCAGGGTCCTACGAGCAGTACTTC. Encoded protein: CASSVTPGSYEQYF.

This clonotype appeared a few times. The V and J genes are TRBV12-3 or TRBV12-4 and TRBJ2-1, with 7 bases fitting TRBD2. This CDR3 has 17 residues. V trimming: 5 bases; J trimming: 0 bases; junction bases outside the gene matches: 10. The CDR3, as DNA: TGTGCCAGCAGTAAACGACTAGCTCAGAGCTCCTACAATGAGCAGTTCTTC. As protein: CASSKRLAQSSYNEQFF.